This TCR beta chain was sequenced for a study of cytomegalovirus exposure and HLA in healthy donors (dated by TCRdb to about 2017). Describing the broader study: An earlier analysis of roughly 570 of the donors reported about 280 Gb of sequence data and 100 million to 120 million unique TCR beta sequences obtained from approximately 180 million T cells. The number of donors typed differed by locus, with about 629-640 for A, B, C, DRB1 and DQB1, more than 500 for DQA1, under 610 for DPA1, and some 470 for DPB1. An early release that covered about 640 HLA-typed donors contained around 300 gigabases of sequencing data and tens of millions of unique TCR sequences. The study was designed to test whether signatures of past pathogen exposure could be identified by cataloging public T cell receptors. A handful of DR-DQ haplotypes were handled as single units for association and clustering because linkage in the cohort was strong. A later analysis re-examined previously published TCR beta repertoires from about 670 donors and added high-resolution HLA genotyping to investigate patterns of TCR occurrence. The study used immunosequencing to profile the T cell repertoires of hundreds of subjects and linked those repertoires to cytomegalovirus serostatus. Donor age, sex, ethnicity and CMV serostatus were collected together with the repertoire data. Of the 300 to 500 genotyped donors, 75% to 85% were placed in the genetic ancestry cluster associated with self-reported Caucasian donors. To predict cytomegalovirus infection status, the study brought together high-throughput TCR immunosequencing, statistical association of individual TCRs with disease status, and machine learning. In an earlier analysis of roughly 600 of the donors, high-throughput TCR beta sequencing was used to judge whether each TCR beta V gene segment behaved as functional or pseudogenic. Class I and class II HLA loci were covered by the typing at four-digit resolution. Every repertoire in the discovery cohort had been generated on one and the same sequencing platform. A later genetic analysis used genome-wide SNP genotypes for about 65% of the 666 donors, treating that subset as a discovery cohort. In the later analysis, no new phenotypic data were used to find candidate immune exposures; instead, reliance was placed on TCR beta sequences and their occurrence across donors. Besides the first cohort of roughly 700 subjects, a separate validation cohort made up of roughly 120 different subjects was used. Among around 400 genotyped donors of the cohort, an average of around 250,000 unique TCR beta nucleotide sequences was sequenced per donor, of which about 20% were non-productive. Study-wide conclusions, independent of this receptor: This cohort had only TCR beta chains sequenced, and the lack of alpha or paired-chain data limited which features could be detected. Over 15 rarely observed V segments, including chromosome 9 orphons, were excluded from the earlier analysis of just under 600 of the donors because counts were too low. When HLA alleles, especially DR and DQ, strongly co-occurred, attributing TCR associations to individual alleles was difficult. According to the authors, the approach could potentially be generalized to other disease states and immunological phenotypes. The study gave a list of 150 to 200 TCR beta chains associated with cytomegalovirus. In a later analysis, the rate of TCR association differed among HLA loci, with DRB1 alleles having the most associated TCRs and HLA-C alleles having the fewest. A few of the identified cytomegalovirus-associated TCR beta chains were confirmed in vitro to be specific for cytomegalovirus antigens. Specific HLA alleles were associated with 16,951 TCR beta sequences at a false discovery rate of 0.05 in a later analysis. Immune exposure information for the cohort was limited to CMV serostatus. A later analysis found that most CMV-associated TCR beta chains appeared HLA-restricted, with HLA associations seemingly driven largely by CMV exposure. Across donors, most TCR sequences were observed very rarely, whereas some public TCRs were present in many individuals. A further reported finding was that TCR beta sequences accurately predicted the HLA-A and HLA-B alleles for most subjects in the first cohort. The presence/absence analyses assumed that sequencing depth was roughly uniform across donors, and that assumption may not be true. In a later analysis, HLA-associated TCR beta chains were found to be more clonally expanded and to have lower generation probabilities than equally common non-associated chains. The classifier was reported to diagnose cytomegalovirus status with high specificity and sensitivity in both the original cohort and the validation cohort. V-gene and J-gene trimming of TCR beta chains was associated with a missense DCLRE1C variant in a later genetic analysis, and the association was replicated in an independent cohort. A cluster of highly shared sequence variants was judged likely to represent a technical artifact of the sequencing pipeline. In a later genetic analysis, fewer N-insertions in productive TCRs were reported among donors in an Asian-associated ancestry cluster than the roughly 700-donor mean. In an earlier analysis of a few hundred of the donors, most TCR beta V segments were observed in productive rearrangements about 87% or about 30% of the time, broadly matching IMGT annotations. A later analysis reported that several top co-occurrence clusters appeared linked to parvovirus B19, influenza, CMV and Epstein-Barr virus. Some IMGT-functional V segments, including TRBV6-2 and TRBV6-3, could not be told apart with the 87-base-pair reads, so those segments were excluded. Because some donors lacked HLA typing at each locus, the association tests relied only on the typed subset. Correlated functional status among segregating V segments might be attributable to linkage disequilibrium, but an unknown experimental factor could not be ruled out.

The cohort comprised 666 healthy bone marrow donors. At the time of sampling, all cohort members were nominally healthy, though unrecorded immune exposures were likely present. The donor was CMV seropositive and belonged to the group of over 250 seropositive cohort members. A peripheral blood sample was provided by each donor, and peripheral blood mononuclear cells were used for TCR beta sequencing. Genomic DNA was extracted from the blood cell samples with the Qiagen DNeasy Blood Extraction Kit. To prepare the library, the immunoSEQ multiplex PCR assay was applied. For the multiplex PCR, a mixture combining 60 forward primers for TCR Vbeta segments and 13 reverse primers for TCR Jbeta segments was used. A multiplex PCR assay on genomic DNA amplified the CDR3 region of rearranged TCR beta genes. The Illumina HiSeq System was used to sequence the amplified TCR beta libraries as 87-base-pair reads. The authors processed their data as follows. In a later analysis, approximately 74 million unique TCR beta chains were counted across the roughly 670 repertoires, and around 10 million of these chains were shared by at least two donors. To remove PCR and sequencing errors, raw reads were error-corrected and collapsed into unique sequences using a nearest-neighbor algorithm that merged closely related sequences. To assign V, D and J gene segments, CDR3 sequences were aligned to IMGT reference sequences. For a sequence to be retained, at least a six-nucleotide match to both a V gene segment and a J gene segment was required. A rearrangement counted as productive if the CDR3 had no stop codons and remained in frame with V and J, and every other rearrangement counted as non-productive. Following IMGT convention, CDR3 was defined as the stretch from the second conserved V-encoded cysteine to the conserved J-encoded phenylalanine. Sequences without an unambiguous match to a single V gene segment were excluded from the earlier analysis of about 600 of the donors. In an earlier analysis of around 590 of the donors, a V segment was called functional when productive rearrangements were above 56.7%, and segregating when the standard deviation between donors exceeded 5%. A statistical classification framework was built for diagnosing cytomegalovirus status from the catalog of TCR beta chain sequences. V and J gene assignment, in a later analysis, came from comparing TCR nucleotide sequences with IMGT/GENE-DB human TR gene sequences. A later analysis assigned CDR3 sequences and most-parsimonious VDJ recombination scenarios with the TCRdist pipeline. In a later analysis, every TCR beta chain was defined by the combination of its CDR3 amino acid sequence and its V-gene family, and reads without a unique V-gene family were dropped. In a later analysis, approximately 640 highly shared, low-generation-probability nucleotide sequences were removed to address suspected cross-contamination and a sequencing artifact. For each public chain, a later analysis derived a clonal expansion index from normalized ranks of inferred template counts within each repertoire. A later analysis computed generation probabilities with a VDJ recombination model fitted to out-of-frame rearrangements, and checked the results against IGoR. In a later analysis, hypergeometric tests were used to score TCR-TCR, TCR-HLA and TCR-CMV co-occurrence, with a repertoire-size bias correction applied to TCR pairs. To estimate false discovery rates, a later analysis permuted the HLA or CMV assignments 20 times. In a later analysis, co-occurring TCRs were grouped using DBSCAN, and TCRdist sequence similarity was added for clustering within HLA-allele-positive subsets. For co-occurrence clustering, repertoires with fewer than 30,000 or more than 120,000 public chains were excluded, along with a handful of repertoires with anomalous nucleotide sharing. TCRdb carries this immuneACCESS record with in-frame sequences only. Its versions omit some clonotypes, under half of them owing to an unresolved V gene in the studies checked, with the rest unexplained. Clone size and the V and J calls come from that table; the DNA yielded D and trimming. Present in this sample are about 100,000 clones, around 75% of which were seen just once. The ten biggest clones cover about 4.3% of the sample.

Notes on this clone: Its binding antigen is unknown. No quality values exist for individual bases; no much larger clone is one base distant.

The germline V gene specifies SGHDN as CDR1 and FVKESK as CDR2. V is trimmed back by 4 bases and J by 0 bases, and the junction contains 5 bases that no gene match accounts for. Including cysteine and phenylalanine, the CDR3 has 16 amino acids. Just the 48-base CDR3 DNA is kept, in frame starting at base 1. The rearranged chain carries TRBV14 and TRBJ1-3, with 8 junctional bases fitting TRBD1. Input material: PBMCs. This sequence was found in a woman between 18 and 29 years old in good health and CMV-seropositive. The CDR3 is CASSPGQGHSGNTIYF. The DNA is TGTGCCAGCAGCCCCGGACAGGGACACTCTGGAAACACCATATATTTT.